This is a list of T cell receptor beta chains from one sample in a study of OX40 agonist ivuxolimab in advanced cancers. Measured with immunoSEQ multiplex PCR; TCRdb has only the in-frame clones, and not every one. The sample lists 34,000 or so clones; approximately 90% were seen once. The sample was CD4+ or CD8+ T cells sorted from blood, taken in a trial of the OX40 agonist ivuxolimab. Receptor source: an adult with an advanced solid tumor such as melanoma, head and neck, liver or kidney cancer. The conserved cysteine and the conserved F or W are not part of the CDR3 here.

>TRBJ2-3|TRBV28
ASSFLALLSTDTQY
>TRBJ2-5|TRBV28
ASNLEGGETQY
>TRBJ2-7|TRBV10-2
ASAGSGYEQY
>TRBJ1-1|TRBV2
ASEGFNTEAF
>TRBJ2-7|TRBV9
ASSAGPFLYEQY
>TRBJ2-6|TRBV6-1
ASSVTGGVGANVLT
>TRBJ2-5|TRBV11-2
ASSRIYWEETQY
>TRBJ1-3|TRBV7-9
ATGKGIGNTIY
>TRBJ1-3|TRBV11-2
ASSWGTGRRNTIY
>TRBJ1-5|TRBV21-1
ASSKVSQDQPQH
>TRBJ2-7|TRBV28
ASSGPGQPSSYEQY
>TRBJ2-7|TRBV10-3
AISEGQGINYEQY